What follows are 27 T cell receptor beta chains derived from one specimen sequenced in a study of cytomegalovirus exposure and HLA in healthy donors. In the PCR, 60 Vbeta and 13 Jbeta primers were used. Libraries were prepared by immunoSEQ multiplex PCR; TCRdb keeps only in-frame clonotypes and omits some of them. Counted here are 85,000 to 100,000 clones, under 80% occurring once; the ten biggest clones make up around 6.6%. The sample consisted of PBMCs. These receptor sequences come from a woman aged 30 to 39 in good health and CMV-seronegative.

The rearrangement links TRBV13 to TRBJ2-1; 8 bases map to TRBD2. This CDR3 comprises 15 residues. CDR1 is PRHDT and CDR2 is FYEKMQ in the germline V gene (reference sequence). With 3 bases clipped from V and 5 bases from J, the junction kept 6 bases outside the gene matches. CDR3 loop: CASSFRWRGDNEQFF. The CDR3 DNA reads as TGTGCCAGCAGCTTTCGTTGGCGGGGGGACAATGAGCAGTTCTTC.

The sample holds a few counts of this clone. The V and J genes are TRBV4-2 and TRBJ2-2; a weak D match, TRBD1 (6 bases). Trimming removed 2 bases at V and 2 bases at J, with 15 bases between. CDR1 is LGHNA and CDR2 is YNFKEQ in the germline V gene. The CDR3 runs 17 residues. The chain's CDR3 is CASSQQTDRFNTGELFF. The CDR3 DNA reads as TGTGCCAGCAGCCAACAAACCGACAGGTTCAACACCGGGGAGCTGTTTTTT.

This clone was recorded only once. This sequence joins TRBV6-1 and TRBJ2-7, with TRBD2 identical over 8 bases. CDR1 and CDR2 from the germline V gene are MNHNS and SASEGT. This CDR3 is 13 amino acids long. J was trimmed by 3 bases and V by 7 bases; bases with no gene match: 5. The CDR3 DNA reads TGTGCCAGCACCCCTGCGGGGGGCTACGAGCAGTACTTC. Amino acid sequence: CASTPAGGYEQYF.

This chain uses TRBV7-2 with TRBJ2-7, with D unresolved. This CDR3 has 14 residues. Germline V CDR1 and CDR2: SGHTA, FQGNSA. Trimming pared 3 bases from V and 6 bases from J, leaving 15 bases between. The CDR3: CASSLETRSREQYF. CDR3 nucleotides: TGTGCCAGCAGCTTGGAGACCCGGTCGCGCGAGCAGTACTTC.

The rearrangement links TRBV2 to TRBJ2-7, with D tentatively TRBD1 (5 bases). The germline CDR1 and CDR2 sequences are SNHLY and FYNNEI. V gave up 6 bases and J gave up 2 bases, with 14 bases separating them. The CDR3 loop spans 14 amino acids. The CDR3 sequence is CASRSQVLTYEQYF. The DNA for the CDR3 is TGTGCCAGCAGATCACAGGTCCTAACCTACGAGCAGTACTTC.

The chain carries TRBV6-5 and TRBJ2-5; D unclear. The germline V gene encodes CDR1 MNHEY and CDR2 SVGAGI. The CDR3 length is 12 residues. Between the trimmed V and J ends, which lost 2 bases and 3 bases, there was a span of 4 bases. The CDR3 protein is CASSYPEETQYF. The CDR3, as DNA: TGTGCCAGCAGTTACCCCGAAGAGACCCAGTACTTC.

V is TRBV5-1 and J is TRBJ2-3, with a weak D call TRBD2 (6 bases). Trimming cost V 2 bases and J 0 bases, with 7 bases left between them. The CDR3 extends over 14 amino acids. Germline V gene sequence: CDR1 SGHRS, CDR2 YFSETQ. The CDR3 is CASSFGTSTDTQYF. CDR3 in DNA: TGCGCCAGCAGCTTCGGGACTAGCACAGATACGCAGTATTTT. The complete variable domain, with remaining parts taken from reference TRBV5-1 and TRBJ2-3, reads KAGVTQTPRYLIKTRGQQVTLSCSPISGHRSVSWYQQTPGQGLQFLFEYFSETQRNKGNFPGRFSGRQFSNSRSEMNVSTLELGDSALYLCASSFGTSTDTQYFGPGTRLTVL.

CDR3 in DNA: TGCGCCAGCAGCTTGGGAAGGGGGGGAACTGAAGCTTTCTTT. It specifies CASSLGRGGTEAFF. The chain carries TRBV5-1 and TRBJ1-1, with D perhaps TRBD1 (6 bases). Trimming left V 0 bases short and J 5 bases short, with 11 bases between. The germline CDR1 and CDR2 sequences are SGHRS and YFSETQ. This CDR3 contains 14 residues.

The V gene is TRBV4-1, the J gene TRBJ2-5, with 7 nucleotides matching TRBD2. V was pared by 4 bases and J by 4 bases, with 9 bases of the junction left unmatched. Germline assignment: CDR1 MGHRA and CDR2 YSYEKL. The CDR3 runs to 15 residues. The CDR3 loop reads CASSPRPGEGETQYF. The CDR3, as DNA: TGCGCCAGCAGCCCACGCCCGGGGGAGGGAGAGACCCAGTACTTC.

The rearrangement joins TRBV25-1 to TRBJ1-6, with 7 bases aligning to TRBD1. The germline V gene has CDR1 MGHDK and CDR2 SYGVNS. This CDR3 is built from 14 residues. Losses at the gene ends were 4 bases for V and 7 bases for J; bases not matched to a gene: 4. CDR3 loop: CASSGYRGNSPLHF. In DNA, the CDR3 is TGTGCCAGCAGTGGATACAGGGGAAATTCACCCCTCCACTTT.

V gene TRBV7-2 combines with J gene TRBJ2-3; 9 bases are shared with TRBD2. V lost 5 bases and J lost 3; bases outside the gene matches: 9. Per the germline V gene, CDR1 is SGHTA and CDR2 is FQGNSA. The CDR3 has 16 amino acids. In DNA, the CDR3 is TGTGCCAGCAGCCCCACGAGGAGCGGGGGGACAGATACGCAGTATTTT. It specifies CASSPTRSGGTDTQYF.

V and J are TRBV6-5 and TRBJ1-1; the D gene is possibly TRBD1 (5 bases). Germline V CDR1 and CDR2: MNHEY, SVGAGI. V lost 8 bases and J lost 2, with 15 bases in between. The CDR3 runs to 14 residues. The CDR3 region is CASCLMGGNTEAFF. DNA of the CDR3: TGTGCCAGCTGCTTGATGGGGGGAAACACTGAAGCTTTCTTT.

The chain recombines TRBV11-3 with TRBJ2-1, with 8 bases identical to TRBD1. Germline V gives CDR1 SGHNT, CDR2 YENEEA. V shed 1 base, J shed 7 bases, and the junction held 0 bases outside the gene matches. This CDR3 region has 13 residues. The DNA for the CDR3 is TGTGCCAGCAGCTTAGGGACAGGGAATGAGCAGTTCTTC. Protein product: CASSLGTGNEQFF.

The chain couples TRBV7-2 to TRBJ2-2; the D gene is possibly TRBD2 (6 bases). The CDR3 has 12 amino acids. Between the trimmed V and J ends, which lost 5 bases and 6 bases, there was a span of 7 bases. Germline lookup yields CDR1 SGHTA and CDR2 FQGNSA. The CDR3 DNA is TGTGCCAGCAGCCCGGGAGCCGGGGAGCTGTTTTTT. Residues: CASSPGAGELFF.

V is TRBV2 and J is TRBJ1-1; no clear D gene. V lost 5 bases to trimming and J lost 5 bases, with 15 bases between them. CDR3 length equals 14 residues. CDR1 and CDR2 from the germline V gene are SNHLY and FYNNEI. The CDR3 sequence: CASSWVRIGTEAFF. DNA of the CDR3: TGTGCCAGCAGTTGGGTGAGGATCGGGACTGAAGCTTTCTTT.

V usage is TRBV28 and J usage is TRBJ1-5; D might be TRBD1 (5 bases). The CDR3 extends over 16 amino acids. Germline CDR1 and CDR2: MDHEN and SYDVKM. V was clipped by 7 bases and J by 2 bases, with 18 bases between them. Written as DNA, the CDR3 is TGTGCCAGCAATCAACTGAGCATACAGGGCAATCAGCCCCAGCATTTT. This encodes CASNQLSIQGNQPQHF.

The chain combines TRBV10-3 with TRBJ2-7; possibly TRBD2 for D (6 bases). The CDR3 has 12 amino acids. The V end was cut by 8 bases, the J end by 10 bases, with 18 bases between. Germline V CDR1 and CDR2: ENHRY, SYGVKD. The CDR3, as DNA: TGTGCCATCCGCCCCCCCGGGGGACGTCAGTACTTC. Translation: CAIRPPGGRQYF.

The rearrangement links TRBV7-2 to TRBJ2-5; 8 nucleotides match TRBD2. Per the germline V gene, CDR1 is SGHTA and CDR2 is FQGNSA. V dropped 4 bases and J dropped 4; count of bases not matched to a gene: 8. The CDR3 totals 15 residues. The CDR3 DNA reads TGTGCCAGCAGCTCCCCTTCGGGGGGGCGAGAGACCCAGTACTTC. Translation gives CASSSPSGGRETQYF.

The chain carries TRBV4-1 and TRBJ1-2, with a weak D call TRBD1 (5 bases). V gave up 2 bases and J gave up 5 bases, with 15 bases separating them. CDR3 length: 15 amino acids. Germline V gene sequence: CDR1 MGHRA, CDR2 YSYEKL. CDR3 sequence: CASSQLEGERYGYTF. CDR3 bases: TGCGCCAGCAGCCAATTAGAAGGGGAACGGTATGGCTACACCTTC.

The chain employs TRBV11-2 and TRBJ2-5; TRBD2 matches 16 bases. Trimming cost V 5 bases and J 5 bases; bases outside gene matches: 5. The length of the CDR3 is 16 residues. From germline, CDR1 is SGHAT and CDR2 FQNNGV. CDR3 sequence: CASSAGGLAGGETQYF. The CDR3 DNA follows: TGTGCCAGCAGCGCCGGGGGACTAGCGGGAGGGGAGACCCAGTACTTC.

This chain uses TRBV30 with TRBJ2-5; 9 nucleotides align to TRBD1. This CDR3 has 17 residues. The germline V gene has CDR1 GTSNPN and CDR2 SVGIG (reference sequence). V was pared by 0 bases and J by 4 bases, with 12 bases of the junction left unmatched. CDR3 region: CAWSVFDRGLRRETQYF. The CDR3 nucleotides read TGTGCCTGGAGTGTCTTCGACAGGGGGTTGAGGAGAGAGACCCAGTACTTC.

This chain connects TRBV5-1 to TRBJ2-5; D possibly corresponds to TRBD1 (6 bases). CDR1 and CDR2 from the germline V gene are SGHRS and YFSETQ. This CDR3 has 14 amino acids. With 2 bases removed from V and 3 bases from J, the gap between germline ends came to 11 bases. The CDR3 nucleotides read TGCGCCAGCAGCTTCGGGACATCGAAAGAGACCCAGTACTTC. It yields the protein CASSFGTSKETQYF.

The rearrangement joins TRBV6-1 to TRBJ1-2, with TRBD1 matching over 9 bases. CDR3 length: 15 amino acids. Unmatched junction bases numbered 1, after V lost 0 bases and J lost 2 bases. Germline V gene data show CDR1 as MNHNS and CDR2 as SASEGT. CDR3 bases: TGTGCCAGCAGTGAAGCCGACAGGGGGAACTATGGCTACACCTTC. Translation: CASSEADRGNYGYTF.

The rearrangement joins TRBV28 to TRBJ2-3, with TRBD2 matching 8 bases. Germline V lookup: CDR1 MDHEN, CDR2 SYDVKM. This CDR3 is 14 amino acids long. The ends lost 6 bases at V and 5 bases at J; junction bases unmatched: 7. DNA of the CDR3: TGTGCCAGCAGGCGAGCGGGAGCCGAAGATACGCAGTATTTT. This encodes CASRRAGAEDTQYF.

The chain uses TRBV2 and TRBJ2-5, with TRBD2 as a possible D gene (7 bases). V was pared by 6 bases and J by 2 bases, with 13 bases between. CDR3 length: 14 amino acids. The germline V gene encodes CDR1 SNHLY and CDR2 FYNNEI. The CDR3 loop reads CASRFAGAQETQYF. The CDR3 DNA reads TGTGCCAGCAGGTTTGCGGGGGCTCAAGAGACCCAGTACTTC.

The chain is built from TRBV19 and TRBJ1-1; D not resolved. CDR1 LNHDA and CDR2 SQIVND come from the germline V gene (reference sequence). V lost 7 bases and J 4 bases, leaving 10 bases between the germline ends. CDR3 length equals 12 residues. DNA of the CDR3: TGTGCCAGTAAGGTCGGCGGCACTGAAGCTTTCTTT. This gives the protein CASKVGGTEAFF.

The chain carries TRBV19 and TRBJ2-7; a possible D gene is TRBD2 (5 bases). V lost 7 bases and J lost 7, with 17 bases in between. This CDR3 contains 13 residues. CDR1 is LNHDA, CDR2 SQIVND, per germline (reference sequence). The CDR3 loop reads CASTVGVSVEQYF. The DNA for the CDR3 is TGTGCCAGTACGGTCGGAGTTAGCGTGGAGCAGTACTTC. Based on the CDR3 plus reference TRBV19 and TRBJ2-7, the full variable domain is DGGITQSPKYLFRKEGQNVTLSCEQNLNHDAMYWYRQDPGQGLRLIYYSQIVNDFQKGDIAEGYSVSREKKESFPLTVTSAQKNPTAFYLCASTVGVSVEQYFGPGTRLTVT.